A single sample gave rise to the 26 T cell receptor beta chains below, sequenced in a study of control samples from healthy donors and cancer patients. The repertoire was sequenced with immunoSEQ multiplex PCR; TCRdb's copy has only in-frame clones and lacks some. The sample consists of over 30,000 clones, about 88% of them appearing once. Sequenced input: PBMCs. The receptors shown here come from a woman in her forties with lung cancer.

The chain joins TRBV7-2 to TRBJ2-1, with D unclear. V lost 2 bases and J 8 bases, leaving 13 bases between the germline ends. The germline CDR1 and CDR2 sequences are SGHTA and FQGNSA. The CDR3 consists of 14 residues. CDR3: CASSLILTGDEQFF. In nucleotides, the CDR3 is TGTGCCAGCAGCTTAATCCTAACGGGCGATGAGCAGTTCTTC.

The V and J genes are TRBV27 and TRBJ2-7; D remains unclear. V was pared by 7 bases and J by 7 bases, with 14 bases between. Per the germline V gene, CDR1 is MNHEY and CDR2 is SMNVEV (reference sequence). CDR3 length equals 12 residues. Written as DNA, the CDR3 is TGTGCCAGCAAGGACCCATCTCGGGAGCAGTACTTC. Translating it yields CASKDPSREQYF.

The genes are TRBV4-2 and TRBJ2-3, with D hard to call. V was trimmed by 6 bases and J by 6 bases, leaving 7 bases between them. Germline CDR1 LGHNA, CDR2 YNFKEQ. The CDR3 spans 11 residues. The CDR3 protein is CASRLGDTQYF. CDR3 DNA: TGTGCCAGCAGGCTTGGGGATACGCAGTATTTT.

Only one count was recorded for this clone. This sequence joins TRBV10-3 and TRBJ1-1; D might be TRBD1 (5 bases). V was clipped by 0 bases and J by 3 bases, with 14 bases between them. CDR1 and CDR2 (germline): ENHRY, SYGVKD. The CDR3 totals 16 residues. The CDR3 nucleotides read TGTGCCATCAGTGAGTCGTCGGCAGGGAGGGACACTGAAGCTTTCTTT. Its protein product is CAISESSAGRDTEAFF.

CDR3 coding DNA: TGTGCCAACCATCGAACAAACGGCTCCTACAATGAGCAGTTCTTC. Residues: CANHRTNGSYNEQFF. The chain is built from TRBV6-4 and TRBJ2-1, with no clear D. Germline V gene data show CDR1 as MRHNA and CDR2 as SNTAGT. V lost 10 bases and J lost 0, with 16 bases in between. CDR3 length equals 15 residues.

This chain links TRBV6-5 with TRBJ2-7; 14 bases fit TRBD2. V gave up 7 bases and J gave up 3 bases; unmatched junction bases: 5. The CDR3 length is 15 residues. Per germline, CDR1 MNHEY and CDR2 SVGAGI. CDR3 sequence reads: CASMLTSGGDYEQYF. The CDR3 bases are TGTGCCAGCATGCTGACTAGCGGGGGGGACTACGAGCAGTACTTC.

The gene calls are TRBV19 and TRBJ1-3, with a tentative D call TRBD1 (6 bases). The length of the CDR3 is 16 residues. Germline CDR1 LNHDA, CDR2 SQIVND (reference sequence). The V and J ends lost 9 bases and 0 bases respectively, with 18 bases between them. CDR3 sequence (DNA): TGTGCCAGCCACCGTCTAGGACAGACCTCTGGAAACACCATATATTTT. It codes for CASHRLGQTSGNTIYF. The full variable domain, completed using reference TRBV19 and TRBJ1-3, is DGGITQSPKYLFRKEGQNVTLSCEQNLNHDAMYWYRQDPGQGLRLIYYSQIVNDFQKGDIAEGYSVSREKKESFPLTVTSAQKNPTAFYLCASHRLGQTSGNTIYFGEGSWLTVV.

The CDR3 DNA is TGTGCCAGCACTCGACTAGCGGGGGGCACAGATACGCAGTATTTT. Its translation is CASTRLAGGTDTQYF. The chain links TRBV19 to TRBJ2-3; TRBD2 matches at 12 bases. The trim removed 9 bases at V and 1 base at J, leaving 5 bases unmatched. Per the germline V gene, CDR1 is LNHDA and CDR2 is SQIVND (reference sequence). CDR3 size: 15 residues.

V is TRBV2 and J is TRBJ1-2; D uncertain. The CDR3 totals 14 residues. Looked up from germline, CDR1 is SNHLY and CDR2 is FYNNEI. Trimming stripped 3 bases from V and 0 bases from J, with 8 bases between. The CDR3 sequence is CASSDAKANYGYTF. As DNA, the CDR3 is TGTGCCAGCAGTGACGCCAAAGCTAACTATGGCTACACCTTC. Supplemented by reference TRBV2 and TRBJ1-2, the full variable domain reads EPEVTQTPSHQVTQMGQEVILRCVPISNHLYFYWYRQILGQKVEFLVSFYNNEISEKSEIFDDQFSVERPDGSNFTLKIRSTKLEDSAMYFCASSDAKANYGYTFGSGTRLTVV.

The chain has TRBV12-3 or TRBV12-4 and TRBJ2-1, with D perhaps TRBD2 (7 bases). The CDR3 spans 11 residues. Between the trimmed V and J ends, which lost 8 bases and 10 bases, there was a span of 12 bases. The CDR3 coding sequence is TGTGCCAGCGGGGGGGCTTGGGAGCAGTTCTTC. Its protein product is CASGGAWEQFF.

The rearrangement links TRBV9 to TRBJ2-5; D call uncertain. Germline assignment: CDR1 SGDLS and CDR2 YYNGEE. V was clipped by 3 bases and J by 6 bases, with 18 bases between them. The CDR3 contains 15 residues. CDR3 sequence reads: CASSATYSTPQTQYF. The DNA of the CDR3 is TGTGCCAGCAGCGCCACCTACTCGACCCCCCAGACCCAGTACTTC. The variable domain in full, completed from reference TRBV9 and TRBJ2-5, reads DSGVTQTPKHLITATGQRVTLRCSPRSGDLSVYWYQQSLDQGLQFLIQYYNGEERAKGNILERFSAQQFPDLHSELNLSSLELGDSALYFCASSATYSTPQTQYFGPGTRLLVL.

This clone was seen just once. The chain joins TRBV10-3 to TRBJ1-2; TRBD1 is a possible D gene (6 bases). The CDR3 extends over 13 amino acids. The germline V gene has CDR1 ENHRY and CDR2 SYGVKD. V lost 6 bases and J lost 1, with 9 bases in between. The DNA of the CDR3 is TGTGCCATCAGAGGAGGGGGTAACTATGGCTACACCTTC. Its protein is CAIRGGGNYGYTF.

The chain joins TRBV18 to TRBJ2-7; maybe TRBD2 (6 bases). The germline V gene encodes CDR1 KGHSH and CDR2 LQKENI. This CDR3 is 14 amino acids long. Trimming took off 6 bases at V and 0 bases at J, with 12 bases between the two ends. CDR3 coding DNA: TGTGCCAGCTCCCCCAGGGAGGACTCCTACGAGCAGTACTTC. Amino acids: CASSPREDSYEQYF.

The chain recombines TRBV6-6 with TRBJ2-7, with a tentative D call TRBD1 (5 bases). Germline V gives CDR1 MNHNY, CDR2 SVGAGI (reference sequence). V lost 5 bases to trimming and J lost 2 bases, with 10 bases between them. The CDR3 consists of 13 residues. The CDR3 reads CASSAQGPYEQYF. DNA for the CDR3: TGTGCCAGCAGTGCCCAGGGCCCCTACGAGCAGTACTTC.

The V call is TRBV9, the J call TRBJ2-4; TRBD2 matches 7 bases. V lost 3 bases and J lost 5; bases outside the gene matches: 5. From germline, CDR1 is SGDLS and CDR2 YYNGEE. The length of the CDR3 is 14 residues. CDR3 loop: CASSGGGGENIQYF. The DNA for the CDR3 is TGTGCCAGCAGCGGCGGGGGAGGGGAAAACATTCAGTACTTC.

This clone was counted a few times. The CDR3 sequence is CASSNGPSGNTIYF. The CDR3, as DNA: TGCGCCAGCAGCAACGGGCCCTCTGGAAACACCATATATTTT. This rearrangement joins TRBV5-1 to TRBJ1-3; D ambiguous. Germline V gene sequence: CDR1 SGHRS, CDR2 YFSETQ. The ends were cut back, 4 bases at V and 0 bases at J, with 8 bases in the middle. The CDR3 sequence is 14 residues long.

This clone has a single count. The CDR3 nucleotides read TGTGCCAGCAGCTTATATGCCAGAGAGCAGTTCTTC. Its protein is CASSLYAREQFF. The V gene is TRBV11-3, the J gene TRBJ2-1, with D uncertain. This CDR3 spans 12 amino acids. Trimming removed 2 bases at V and 10 bases at J, with 9 bases between. Germline V gene data show CDR1 as SGHNT and CDR2 as YENEEA. Drawing the rest from reference TRBV11-3 and TRBJ2-1, the complete variable domain is EAGVVQSPRYKIIEKKQPVAFWCNPISGHNTLYWYLQNLGQGPELLIRYENEEAVDDSQLPKDRFSAERLKGVDSTLKIQPAELGDSAVYLCASSLYAREQFFGPGTRLTVL.

The CDR3, as DNA: TGTGCCAGCAGCTTTGGACTCAACTATGGCTACACCTTC. This sequence encodes CASSFGLNYGYTF. The chain couples TRBV7-3 to TRBJ1-2; D not resolved. This CDR3 is built from 13 residues. V lost 3 bases and J lost 2, with 7 bases in between. CDR1 and CDR2 (germline): SGHTA, FQGTGA.

The chain combines TRBV11-2 with TRBJ2-3; D may match TRBD1 or TRBD2 (5 bases each). This CDR3 region has 14 residues. V was shortened by 7 bases and J by 8 bases, with 19 bases between the two germline ends. Germline V gene lookup returns CDR1 SGHAT and CDR2 FQNNGV. This CDR3 is CASNPGTLFGTQYF. In DNA form, the CDR3 reads TGTGCCAGCAACCCCGGGACCCTCTTCGGTACGCAGTATTTT.

The rearrangement joins TRBV30 to TRBJ1-1; the match to TRBD1 covers 7 bases. Germline V gene data show CDR1 as GTSNPN and CDR2 as SVGIG (reference sequence). The length of the CDR3 is 11 residues. With 4 bases clipped from V and 7 bases from J, the junction kept 3 bases outside the gene matches. The CDR3 nucleotides are TGTGCCTGGACCGACAGGGTTGAAGCTTTCTTT. Encoded protein: CAWTDRVEAFF.

The rearrangement joins TRBV19 to TRBJ2-7; 7 bases are a match to TRBD2. CDR1 and CDR2 (germline): LNHDA, SQIVND (reference sequence). The CDR3 is 16 amino acids. With V trimmed by 5 bases and J by 0 bases, 10 bases remained unmatched. The DNA for the CDR3 is TGTGCCAGTAGTCCGGACGGGGGGTCAAGCTCCTACGAGCAGTACTTC. Its protein is CASSPDGGSSSYEQYF.

This sequence joins TRBV7-3 and TRBJ2-3; 12 bases are a match to TRBD1. Trimming took 3 bases from V and 4 from J; bases not matched to a gene: 5. The CDR3 totals 16 residues. Germline values: CDR1 SGHTA, CDR2 FQGTGA. This CDR3 reads CASSLDGTGGADTQYF. CDR3 DNA: TGTGCCAGCAGCTTGGATGGGACAGGGGGCGCAGATACGCAGTATTTT.

This clone turned up a few times. This rearrangement joins TRBV9 to TRBJ2-5; 13 positions agree with TRBD2. The CDR3 totals 15 residues. Germline assignment: CDR1 SGDLS and CDR2 YYNGEE. Trimming took 4 bases from V and 5 from J; bases not matched to a gene: 5. This CDR3 is CASSPTSGGLETQYF. DNA for the CDR3: TGTGCCAGCAGCCCGACTAGCGGGGGGTTGGAGACCCAGTACTTC. Full variable domain (missing parts from reference TRBV9 and TRBJ2-5): DSGVTQTPKHLITATGQRVTLRCSPRSGDLSVYWYQQSLDQGLQFLIQYYNGEERAKGNILERFSAQQFPDLHSELNLSSLELGDSALYFCASSPTSGGLETQYFGPGTRLLVL.

This chain joins TRBV19 and TRBJ1-1, with D uncertain. The V end lost 5 bases, the J end lost 4 bases, and 14 bases lay between the germline ends. In germline, CDR1 is LNHDA, CDR2 SQIVND (reference sequence). The CDR3 loop spans 14 amino acids. The CDR3 DNA reads as TGTGCCAGTAGTCGTGGCGGTCCGGGCACTGAAGCTTTCTTT. This codes for CASSRGGPGTEAFF.

The chain recombines TRBV5-1 with TRBJ2-7, with a tentative D call TRBD1 (5 bases). Looked up from germline, CDR1 is SGHRS and CDR2 is YFSETQ. Trimming cost V 4 bases and J 2 bases, with 13 bases left between them. This CDR3 is built from 14 residues. The CDR3 bases are TGCGCCAGCAGCGTGGTTGGGGCGCCCTACGAGCAGTACTTC. Encoded protein: CASSVVGAPYEQYF.

The rearrangement joins TRBV9 to TRBJ2-7, with 7 nucleotides matching TRBD1. Germline CDR1 and CDR2: SGDLS and YYNGEE. CDR3 length: 15 residues. After removal of 0 bases from V and 5 bases from J, the junction contained 8 bases not matched to a gene. CDR3 DNA: TGTGCCAGCAGCGTAGCCGGGACAGTTTCGAACGAGCAGTACTTC. Protein: CASSVAGTVSNEQYF.